Reported below is one T cell receptor beta chain. Its antigen remains unknown. These data are taken from a study of vaccination effects on CD4 cells after COVID-19. Study in general: Post-vaccine sampling took place a median of 72 days after the second dose.

Antigen-specific CD4+ T cells were first expanded with viral peptide pools by the ViraFEST assay and only then sequenced. Having been cultured for roughly 10 days, the cells underwent CD4+ T cell isolation. Participants were given two doses of BNT162b2 or mRNA-1273 vaccine. Every well got a few million PBMC, which were grown with about 9.9 IU/ml IL-2 and about 9.2 ug/ml peptides. The germline CDR1 and CDR2 sequences are LNHDA and SQIVND (reference sequence). The V and J ends lost 3 bases and 1 base respectively, with 9 bases between them. The CDR3 is made up of 14 amino acids. Findings and limits, study-wide: Vaccine-induced clones in healthy vaccinees cross-reacted with common cold coronaviruses in only 1 of 255 cases. By a late point after vaccination, infection- and vaccine-induced clones had shrunk markedly through clonal contraction.

Here immunoSEQ multiplex PCR was the method, and the copy in TCRdb shows in-frame clones only, minus some. The repertoire holds tens of thousands of clones, under 85% seen once, with about 0.91% in the top ten. The gene calls are TRBV19 and TRBJ1-1; D not certain. The sequence was collected from a human donor who received a COVID-19 vaccine. The specimen comprised CD4+ T cells from PBMCs cultured with HCoV-OC43 spike peptides, sampled after COVID-19 vaccination. Regarding subset: HCoV-OC43 spike overlapping peptide pool stimulation. The CDR3: CASSIVPGNTEAFF. The DNA for the CDR3 is TGTGCCAGTAGTATTGTTCCGGGGAACACTGAAGCTTTCTTT. Full variable domain (rest looked up from reference TRBV19 and TRBJ1-1): DGGITQSPKYLFRKEGQNVTLSCEQNLNHDAMYWYRQDPGQGLRLIYYSQIVNDFQKGDIAEGYSVSREKKESFPLTVTSAQKNPTAFYLCASSIVPGNTEAFFGQGTRLTVV.